The 21 T cell receptor beta chains reported below all come from one sample, sequenced in a study of shared clonotypes between healthy human individuals. Some clones are missing from TCRdb's copy, which holds only in-frame ones; the method was immunoSEQ multiplex PCR. The profile shows 2 million to 2.5 million clones, around 92% of them singletons. Material for sequencing was naive CD4+ T cells from PBMCs. Noted subset: CD45RA+ positively selected. The receptors stem from a man between 18 and 29 years old in good health. Some clones in this sample may be carry-over from other donors' samples.

The chain links TRBV29-1 to TRBJ2-1; D tentatively fits TRBD1 or TRBD2 (5 bases each). The CDR3 has 14 residues. Deletions cut 6 bases from V and 10 bases from J, with 22 bases between. Germline V gives CDR1 SQVTM, CDR2 ANQGSEA. DNA for the CDR3: TGCAGCGTCCCCGGGACGACTAAAAGGTGGGAGCAGTTCTTC. Translating gives CSVPGTTKRWEQFF.

J is TRBJ2-3 and V is TRBV23-1; D not resolved. TRBV23-1 belongs to the ORF category, with a function that is uncertain. CDR3 length: 13 amino acids. V was pared by 0 bases and J by 12 bases, with 13 bases between. The CDR3 spells CASSQSSRASQYF. In DNA form, the CDR3 reads TGCGCCAGCAGTCAATCATCCCGGGCCTCCCAGTATTTT.

This clone was detected a few times. The chain combines TRBV14 with TRBJ1-2; the D is unclear. The CDR3 length is 15 residues. Trimming took 4 bases from V and 5 from J, leaving 17 bases between them. The germline V gene has CDR1 SGHDN and CDR2 FVKESK. The CDR3 protein is CASSPSAALRYGYTF. The CDR3 DNA is TGTGCCAGCAGCCCCTCGGCAGCGCTTAGATATGGCTACACCTTC.

Notes on this clone: This specimen includes other DNA sequences encoding the same CDR3. V gene TRBV5-1 combines with J gene TRBJ2-3; 11 bases line up with TRBD2. The CDR3 is 15 amino acids. V trimming: 4 bases; J trimming: 5 bases; junction bases outside the gene matches: 6. Germline V gives CDR1 SGHRS, CDR2 YFSETQ. CDR3 in DNA: TGCGCCAGCAGCCCCCTCGGACTAGCGGGAGATACGCAGTATTTT. This codes for CASSPLGLAGDTQYF.

The V call is TRBV6-1, the J call TRBJ2-3, with no clear D. The CDR3 has 15 amino acids. Germline V gene lookup returns CDR1 MNHNS and CDR2 SASEGT. V lost 3 bases to trimming and J lost 0 bases, with 10 bases between them. CDR3 protein: CASSDLAASTDTQYF. CDR3 nucleotide sequence: TGTGCCAGCAGTGATTTGGCGGCCAGCACAGATACGCAGTATTTT.

On this clone: In the same sample, other DNA sequences code for this CDR3. The chain uses TRBV14 and TRBJ2-1; 14 positions agree with TRBD2. This CDR3 comprises 17 residues. The germline V gene encodes CDR1 SGHDN and CDR2 FVKESK. After removal of 3 bases from V and 2 bases from J, the junction contained 3 bases not matched to a gene. DNA of the CDR3: TGTGCCAGCAGCCAGGGACTAGCGGGAGTACCCTACAATGAGCAGTTCTTC. Translated: CASSQGLAGVPYNEQFF.

V usage is TRBV7-2 and J usage is TRBJ1-3, with D uncertain. Germline V gene lookup returns CDR1 SGHTA and CDR2 FQGNSA. V lost 5 bases, J lost 4 bases, and 9 bases lay in between. This CDR3 has 13 amino acids. The CDR3 loop is CASSQRPGNTIYF. Here the CDR3 DNA reads TGTGCCAGCAGCCAACGCCCAGGAAACACCATATATTTT.

This clone was detected once. The chain combines TRBV12-2 with TRBJ1-2. TRBV12-2 is reported as a pseudogene. This CDR3 has 13 residues. CDR3 in DNA: TGTGCAAGTCGCTTAGACCCAGACGGACGACTGGCCTTC. Protein product: CASRLDPDGRLAF.

V is TRBV29-1 and J is TRBJ1-2, with D possibly TRBD1 on 6 matching bases. From germline, CDR1 is SQVTM and CDR2 ANQGSEA. V lost 7 bases to trimming and J lost 4 bases, with 16 bases between them. The CDR3 extends over 13 amino acids. The CDR3 here is CSAQPTGIYGYTF. The CDR3 DNA follows: TGCAGCGCCCAGCCGACAGGAATCTATGGCTACACCTTC.

The rearrangement joins TRBV6-4 to TRBJ2-1, with TRBD2 matching over 14 bases. V was pared by 5 bases and J by 3 bases, with 6 bases of the junction left unmatched. Germline V CDR1 and CDR2: MRHNA, SNTAGT. This CDR3 comprises 17 residues. CDR3 residues: CASSTRTSGGSYNEQFF. The DNA of the CDR3 is TGTGCCAGCAGTACCAGGACTAGCGGGGGGAGCTACAATGAGCAGTTCTTC.

The chain uses TRBV18 and TRBJ1-2; the match to TRBD1 covers 7 bases. The CDR3 runs to 12 residues. Germline V CDR1 and CDR2: KGHSH, LQKENI. Losses at the gene ends were 5 bases for V and 8 bases for J; bases not matched to a gene: 5. CDR3 coding DNA: TGTGCCAGCTCAGTCTACAGGGGCGGCTACACCTTC. Translated: CASSVYRGGYTF.

The chain joins TRBV7-6 to TRBJ2-5; unclear D gene. Germline V CDR1 and CDR2: SGHVS, FNYEAQ. The V end lost 5 bases, the J end lost 4 bases, and 11 bases lay between the germline ends. The CDR3 sequence is 13 residues long. CDR3 sequence: CASSPPSRETQYF. Written as DNA, the CDR3 is TGTGCCAGCAGCCCACCTAGTAGAGAGACCCAGTACTTC.

V and J are TRBV25-1 and TRBJ2-2; no clear D. V lost 7 bases, J lost 6 bases, and 15 bases lay in between. The CDR3 length is 14 residues. Germline CDR1 and CDR2: MGHDK and SYGVNS. The CDR3 DNA reads as TGTGCCAGCATTCCTTCACGCCGGGCCGGGGAGCTGTTTTTT. Its protein is CASIPSRRAGELFF.

This chain links TRBV9 with TRBJ2-7, with TRBD2 matching 7 bases. CDR1 is SGDLS and CDR2 is YYNGEE in the germline V gene. The CDR3 is 15 amino acids. J lost 3 bases, V lost 0 bases, and 6 bases had no gene match. CDR3 sequence (DNA): TGTGCCAGCAGCGTAGAAGCTAGCGGATTCTACGAGCAGTACTTC. This sequence encodes CASSVEASGFYEQYF.

V is TRBV18 and J is TRBJ2-2; 9 bases are a match to TRBD2. V lost 3 bases to trimming and J lost 6 bases; unmatched junction nucleotides: 5. The CDR3 spans 15 residues. Germline values: CDR1 KGHSH, CDR2 LQKENI. CDR3 sequence: CASSPLTSGAGELFF. The CDR3 DNA reads as TGTGCCAGCTCACCGTTGACTAGCGGCGCCGGGGAGCTGTTTTTT.

The V and J genes are TRBV5-1 and TRBJ2-4, with D tentatively TRBD2 (6 bases). Trimming removed 2 bases from V and 1 base from J, with 10 bases in between. Germline V gives CDR1 SGHRS, CDR2 YFSETQ. The CDR3 covers 15 residues. This CDR3 reads CASSFGGYAKNIQYF. The DNA for the CDR3 is TGCGCCAGCAGCTTTGGGGGGTATGCCAAAAACATTCAGTACTTC.

A single count supports this clone. This chain joins TRBV27 and TRBJ1-5, with D perhaps TRBD1 (5 bases). Trimming took 2 bases from V and 10 from J, leaving 18 bases between them. The CDR3 sequence is 15 residues long. Germline values: CDR1 MNHEY, CDR2 SMNVEV (reference sequence). The chain's CDR3 is CASSLRLQGGSPQHF. The DNA for the CDR3 is TGTGCCAGCAGTTTACGGTTGCAGGGAGGCTCCCCCCAGCATTTT.

With regard to this clone: The same CDR3 arises from other DNA sequences in this sample as well. The genes are TRBV18 and TRBJ2-4; the D is unclear. Germline V gene sequence: CDR1 KGHSH, CDR2 LQKENI. This CDR3 has 14 residues. Trimming took 3 bases from V and 1 from J, leaving 7 bases between them. The CDR3 is CASSPDPAKNIQYF. The CDR3 DNA sequence: TGTGCCAGCTCACCGGACCCCGCCAAAAACATTCAGTACTTC.

To note about this clone: Other nucleotide sequences in the sample specify the same CDR3. The V and J genes are TRBV15 and TRBJ2-7; 11 nucleotides line up with TRBD1. This CDR3 is 15 amino acids long. The trim removed 3 bases at V and 0 bases at J, leaving 1 base unmatched. Per germline, CDR1 LNHNV and CDR2 YYDKDF (reference sequence). The CDR3 here is CATSRGTGGSYEQYF. CDR3 coding DNA: TGTGCCACCAGCAGGGGGACAGGGGGCTCCTACGAGCAGTACTTC.

This clone was found once. The chain recombines TRBV5-4 with TRBJ2-1; the match to TRBD2 covers 10 bases. The CDR3 sequence is 15 residues long. J gave up 5 bases and V 5 bases, and 7 bases lay outside the gene matches. CDR1 SGHNT and CDR2 YYREEE come from the germline V gene (reference sequence). The DNA for the CDR3 is TGTGCCAGCAGTTTAACTAGCGGGACCAACAATGAGCAGTTCTTC. It encodes CASSLTSGTNNEQFF. The complete variable domain, with remaining parts taken from reference TRBV5-4 and TRBJ2-1, reads ETGVTQSPTHLIKTRGQQVTLRCSSQSGHNTVSWYQQALGQGPQFIFQYYREEENGRGNFPPRFSGLQFPNYSSELNVNALELDDSALYLCASSLTSGTNNEQFFGPGTRLTVL.

Regarding this clone: This CDR3 is also generated by other DNA sequences in the sample. The chain links TRBV28 to TRBJ1-1; D perhaps matches TRBD1 (6 bases). CDR3 length equals 14 residues. Germline loops: CDR1 MDHEN, CDR2 SYDVKM. V was shortened by 2 bases and J by 4 bases, with 11 bases between the two germline ends. The CDR3 is CASSLPTGITEAFF. DNA for the CDR3: TGTGCCAGCAGTTTACCTACAGGGATCACTGAAGCTTTCTTT.